These T cell receptor beta chains were read from a single sample in a study of regulatory T cells in long-lasting Graves disease. TCRdb reanalysed the multiplex PCR reads using MiXCR and keeps one entry per CDR3 protein. Of a few hundred thousand distinct CDR3 sequences in the sample, around a quarter were seen once. The sequences come from peripheral blood mononuclear cells (PBMCs), collected when the disease was refractory, from a patient treated with antithyroid drugs. The receptor set was obtained from a female donor with Graves disease. Each CDR3 is given with its conserved first and last residue.

J	V	CDR3
TRBJ2-4	TRBV28	CASSLRGLSTAKNIQYF
TRBJ1-2	TRBV5-1	CASSWTGGVDYGYTF
TRBJ1-2	TRBV20-1	CSARSSFLGGYTF
TRBJ1-3	TRBV28	CASSLIQSPGNTIYF
TRBJ1-5	TRBV7-9	CASSLGGNRGNQPQHF
TRBJ1-1	TRBV29-1	CSVEFNRVSEAFF
TRBJ1-2	TRBV2	CAIPRPDYGYTF
TRBJ2-7	TRBV5-1	CASSLEGNRVSEQYF
TRBJ2-5	TRBV24-1	CATSEGWLETQYF
TRBJ1-2	TRBV14	CASSQGRNGAYGYTF
TRBJ1-4	TRBV4-3	CASSQDLTVNEKLFF
TRBJ1-1	TRBV20-1	CSAGGWNTEAFF
TRBJ1-6	TRBV19	CASSSGQAASPLHF
TRBJ1-6	TRBV4-3	CASSQAQYNSPLHF
TRBJ2-7	TRBV2	CASSVPLAGSYEQYF
TRBJ2-7	TRBV27	CASSPGVGGYEQYF
TRBJ1-1	TRBV6-1	CASSDRWRNTEAFF
TRBJ1-2	TRBV20-1	CSAAQDTNNYGYTF
TRBJ2-3	TRBV14	CASSQERGLSTDTQYF
TRBJ2-4	TRBV5-1	CASSLENSGLAKNIQYF
TRBJ1-1	TRBV7-2	CASSPRQQNTEAFF
TRBJ1-5	TRBV19	CASSYLGTGGDQPQHF
TRBJ2-2	TRBV30	CAFFKGRELFF
TRBJ1-4	TRBV7-9	CASSPQTNEKLFF
TRBJ1-4	TRBV30	CAWRPTGSNEKLFF
TRBJ1-5	TRBV6-1	CASSVRIDSNQPQHF
TRBJ1-1	TRBV18	CASSPGRMNTEAFF
TRBJ1-2	TRBV7-9	CASSRTGGGNYGYTF
TRBJ1-5	TRBV12-3/TRBV12-4	CASSLYLDNAQHF
TRBJ2-7	TRBV5-6	CASSVGRDDEQYF
TRBJ2-3	TRBV28	CASKEGDTQYF
TRBJ2-7	TRBV10-3	CATGDGPYEQYF
TRBJ2-5	TRBV2	CASSEARLADQYDF
TRBJ2-2	TRBV24-1	CATSDWSGELFF
TRBJ2-5	TRBV30	CAWSAGLQSKETQYF
TRBJ1-4	TRBV7-9	CASSPKRDGNEKLFF
TRBJ1-2	TRBV28	CASSNSVYGYTF
TRBJ1-5	TRBV6-1	CASRSQVYSNQPQHF
TRBJ1-6	TRBV20-1	CSASGTGDNSPLHF
TRBJ2-7	TRBV13	CASSLPSAYEQYF